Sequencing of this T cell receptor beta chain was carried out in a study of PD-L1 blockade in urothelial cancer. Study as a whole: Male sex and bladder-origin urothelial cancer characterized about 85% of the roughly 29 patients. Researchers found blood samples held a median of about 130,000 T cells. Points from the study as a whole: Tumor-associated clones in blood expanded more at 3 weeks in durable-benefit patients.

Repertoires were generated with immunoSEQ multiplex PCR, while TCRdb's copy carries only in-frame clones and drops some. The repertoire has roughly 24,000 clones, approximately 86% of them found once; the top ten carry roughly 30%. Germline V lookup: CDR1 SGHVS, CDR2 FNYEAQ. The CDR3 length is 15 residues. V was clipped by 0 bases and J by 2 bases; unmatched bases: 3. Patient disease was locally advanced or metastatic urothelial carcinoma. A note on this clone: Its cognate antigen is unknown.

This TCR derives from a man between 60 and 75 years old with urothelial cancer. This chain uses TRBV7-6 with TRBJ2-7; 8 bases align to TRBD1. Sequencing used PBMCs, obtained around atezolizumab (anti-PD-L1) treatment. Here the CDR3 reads CASSLARGQTYEQYF. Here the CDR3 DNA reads TGTGCCAGCAGCTTAGCCAGGGGGCAGACCTACGAGCAGTACTTC. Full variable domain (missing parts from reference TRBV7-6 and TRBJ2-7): GAGVSQSPRYKVTKRGQDVALRCDPISGHVSLYWYRQALGQGPEFLTYFNYEAQQDKSGLPNDRFSAERPEGSISTLTIQRTEQRDSAMYRCASSLARGQTYEQYFGPGTRLTVT.